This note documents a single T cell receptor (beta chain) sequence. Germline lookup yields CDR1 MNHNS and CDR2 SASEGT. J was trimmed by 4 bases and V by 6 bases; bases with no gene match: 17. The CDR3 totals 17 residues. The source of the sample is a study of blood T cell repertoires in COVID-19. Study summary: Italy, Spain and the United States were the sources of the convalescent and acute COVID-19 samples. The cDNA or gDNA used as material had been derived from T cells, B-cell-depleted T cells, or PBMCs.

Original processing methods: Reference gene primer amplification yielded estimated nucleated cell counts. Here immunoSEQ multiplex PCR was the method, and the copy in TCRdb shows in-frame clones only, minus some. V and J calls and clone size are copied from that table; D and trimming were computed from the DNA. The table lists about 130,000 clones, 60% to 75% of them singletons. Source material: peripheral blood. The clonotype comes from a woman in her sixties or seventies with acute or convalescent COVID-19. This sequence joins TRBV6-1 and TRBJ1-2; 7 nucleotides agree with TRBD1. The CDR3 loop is CASSESQPGQTGYGYTF. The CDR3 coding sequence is TGTGCCAGCAGCGAATCTCAACCGGGACAGACGGGCTATGGCTACACCTTC.